A single sample is the source of the 16 T cell receptor beta chains below, sequenced in a study of identifying expanded T cells in peripheral blood. The protocol was immunoSEQ multiplex PCR, while the TCRdb copy is restricted to in-frame clones and leaves out a portion. The sample holds about 110,000 clones, 88% seen once. Sequences were obtained from blood. The receptors were sampled from a person aged 18 to 75 in good health.

The count of this clone is one. J is TRBJ2-5 and V is TRBV2, with 14 nucleotides matching TRBD2. Trimming cost V 6 bases and J 11 bases; bases outside gene matches: 14. The CDR3 has 16 amino acids. Per germline, CDR1 SNHLY and CDR2 FYNNEI. CDR3 DNA: TGTGCCAGCAGCACCGGGACTAGCGGGGGCTTGGGGGAGCAGTACTTC. As protein: CASSTGTSGGLGEQYF.

The chain carries TRBV6-5 and TRBJ2-7; 12 bases are shared with TRBD2. Trimming cost V 6 bases and J 5 bases; bases outside gene matches: 8. Germline CDR1 reads MNHEY; CDR2 reads SVGAGI. This CDR3 region has 15 residues. The CDR3 nucleotides are TGTGCCAGCAGACCCCGACTAGCGGGAGCCCACGAGCAGTACTTC. This sequence encodes CASRPRLAGAHEQYF.

The rearrangement joins TRBV2 to TRBJ2-7; D is perhaps TRBD2 (6 bases). This CDR3 is 14 amino acids long. The germline V gene encodes CDR1 SNHLY and CDR2 FYNNEI. Trimming pared 5 bases from V and 0 bases from J, leaving 11 bases between. The CDR3: CASSLGRGSYEQYF. CDR3 nucleotide sequence: TGTGCCAGCAGTTTAGGGCGGGGCTCCTACGAGCAGTACTTC.

The rearrangement uses TRBV2 and TRBJ1-2, with 7 bases aligning to TRBD1. The CDR3 length is 12 residues. The germline V gene has CDR1 SNHLY and CDR2 FYNNEI. Trimming at V came to 5 bases and at J to 6 bases, leaving 3 bases not matched to a gene. The CDR3 here is CASSFTGDGYTF. In DNA form, the CDR3 reads TGTGCCAGCAGTTTCACAGGGGATGGCTACACCTTC.

The chain recombines TRBV20-1 with TRBJ2-5, with a possible D match to TRBD1 (6 bases). CDR3 length: 11 amino acids. Germline loops: CDR1 DFQATT, CDR2 SNEGSKA (reference sequence). The CDR3 nucleotides read TGCAGGGGGGCGTACCAAGAGACCCAGTACTTC. Protein sequence: CRGAYQETQYF.

V usage is TRBV5-6 and J usage is TRBJ1-3; D uncertain. Between the trimmed V and J ends, which lost 5 bases and 2 bases, there was a span of 11 bases. The CDR3 runs 14 residues. Germline V gene data show CDR1 as SGHDT and CDR2 as YYEEEE. The CDR3 loop reads CASSPISPGNTIYF. The CDR3 DNA reads as TGTGCCAGCAGTCCGATCAGCCCTGGAAACACCATATATTTT.

This clone was observed a few times. The J gene is TRBJ1-2, the V gene TRBV2; TRBD1 is a possible D gene (5 bases). The CDR3 sequence is 13 residues long. Trimming removed 6 bases at V and 10 bases at J, with 18 bases between. Germline-derived CDR1 and CDR2 are SNHLY and FYNNEI. The CDR3 DNA sequence: TGTGCCAGCAGCCCCCTGCAGACAGCTGCCTACACCTTC. Translating it yields CASSPLQTAAYTF.

The gene calls are TRBV4-2 and TRBJ2-1; the match to TRBD2 covers 8 bases. CDR1 is LGHNA, CDR2 YNFKEQ, per germline. The CDR3 sequence is 16 residues long. The V and J ends lost 4 bases and 8 bases, in that order; junction bases with no gene match: 13. Written as DNA, the CDR3 is TGTGCCAGCAGCCCGCTGGGCGGGGGGAACTGGGATGAGCAGTTCTTC. This translates into CASSPLGGGNWDEQFF.

This rearrangement joins TRBV10-1 to TRBJ2-4; no reliable D call. The CDR3 sequence is 13 residues long. The germline gives CDR1 WNHNN, CDR2 SYGVQD (reference sequence). With 0 bases removed from V and 9 bases from J, the gap between germline ends came to 9 bases. The CDR3 DNA follows: TGCGCCAGCAGTGAGTCGGGTAGCCTCATTCAGTACTTC. Its protein is CASSESGSLIQYF.

This clone turned up a few times. The chain recombines TRBV30 with TRBJ1-5; the D gene is possibly TRBD1 (5 bases). The V gene lost 0 bases and the J gene lost 5 bases, with 11 bases spanning the gap. Germline CDR1 and CDR2: GTSNPN and SVGIG (reference sequence). The CDR3 runs 14 residues. DNA for the CDR3: TGTGCCTGGAGTGTTCAGGGAGGGTATCAGCCCCAGCATTTT. This sequence encodes CAWSVQGGYQPQHF.

V is TRBV2 and J is TRBJ2-7; D gene uncertain. The CDR3 runs to 13 residues. The V end lost 1 base, the J end lost 7 bases, and 11 bases lay between the germline ends. Germline-derived CDR1 and CDR2 are SNHLY and FYNNEI. DNA of the CDR3: TGTGCCAGCAGTGAAGATATGGATGGTGAGCAGTACTTC. Protein sequence: CASSEDMDGEQYF.

V and J are TRBV10-1 and TRBJ1-4; the D is unclear. Trimming pared 7 bases from V and 1 base from J, leaving 10 bases between. The CDR3 is 14 amino acids. CDR1 and CDR2 (germline): WNHNN, SYGVQD (reference sequence). The CDR3 nucleotides are TGCGCCAGCACCCTACACAGAACTAATGAAAAACTGTTTTTT. This encodes CASTLHRTNEKLFF.

This clone has only a few counts. The gene calls are TRBV7-3 and TRBJ1-1; D remains unclear. The CDR3 sequence is 14 residues long. V lost 0 bases, J lost 2 bases, and 7 bases lay in between. Germline V gene lookup returns CDR1 SGHTA and CDR2 FQGTGA. CDR3 sequence: CASSLTRDNTEAFF. DNA of the CDR3: TGTGCCAGCAGCTTAACTCGGGATAACACTGAAGCTTTCTTT.

The V and J genes are TRBV21-1 and TRBJ2-5; the table's D call, TRBD1, has no DNA check behind it. TRBV21-1 is shown as a pseudogene. The CDR3 totals 14 residues. CDR3 sequence reads: CASSWDSVQRTQYF. The CDR3 DNA sequence: TGTGCCAGCAGCTGGGACAGTGTCCAACGGACCCAGTACTTC.

The rearrangement links TRBV18 to TRBJ2-2, with D hard to call. This CDR3 spans 13 amino acids. Trimming pared 8 bases from V and 3 bases from J, leaving 10 bases between. Per the germline V gene, CDR1 is KGHSH and CDR2 is LQKENI. DNA for the CDR3: TGTGCCAGCCCGATTGACGACACCGGGGAGCTGTTTTTT. Amino acids: CASPIDDTGELFF.

The chain links TRBV4-1 to TRBJ2-4; 7 bases map to TRBD1. V shed 0 bases, J shed 0 bases, and the junction held 5 bases outside the gene matches. The germline gives CDR1 MGHRA, CDR2 YSYEKL. CDR3 length equals 17 residues. CDR3 in DNA: TGCGCCAGCAGCCAAGATGCGCAGGGGGTAGCCAAAAACATTCAGTACTTC. Translation: CASSQDAQGVAKNIQYF.